This TCR beta chain stems from a study of blood T cell repertoires in COVID-19. As for the study in general: There were acute and convalescent COVID-19 samples, and they came from the United States, Italy and Spain. The cDNA or gDNA used as material had been derived from T cells, B-cell-depleted T cells, or PBMCs.

This clone appeared once. How the authors handled the data: Scientists estimated how many nucleated cells there were by amplifying reference gene primers. Sequencing used immunoSEQ multiplex PCR; TCRdb keeps in-frame clones, though not all of them. V, J and clone size reflect that table, while D and trimming were determined from the DNA. The sample comprises 250,000 to 350,000 clones, under 90% of which are singletons, and 0.9% to 1% rests with the top ten. This receptor was obtained from a woman in her thirties or forties who had recovered from COVID-19. The specimen sequenced was peripheral blood.

CDR3 in DNA: TGTGCCAGCAGCAACAATCAGGGAATCCTCTACGAGCAGTACTTC. It translates to CASSNNQGILYEQYF. This chain uses TRBV7-2 with TRBJ2-7; D might be TRBD1 (5 bases). CDR1 SGHTA and CDR2 FQGNSA come from the germline V gene. There are 15 residues in the CDR3. The V end lost 5 bases, the J end lost 3 bases, and 17 bases lay between the germline ends.